What follows are 3 T cell receptor beta chains derived from one specimen sequenced in a study of T cells in Graves' hyperthyroidism and ophthalmopathy. Researchers amplified the TCR beta CDR3 regions from RNA transcripts. During a first-round RT-PCR of the TCR CDR3, the HTBI primer set was used. TCRdb re-derived calls from the multiplex PCR reads in MiXCR, one entry per CDR3 protein. The profile covers tens of thousands of distinct CDR3 sequences, with under 55% appearing a single time and about 9.4% taken by the ten largest. Sequencing was done on a sample of blood. These receptor sequences come from a woman aged 25 to 39 with Graves' hyperthyroidism.

A single count supports this clonotype. A much larger clone lies a single base off, so this may be a read error. The chain employs TRBV9 and TRBJ2-7, with a tentative D call TRBD1 (6 bases). Germline V lookup: CDR1 SGDLS, CDR2 YYNGEE. This CDR3 region has 15 residues. In DNA form, the CDR3 reads TGTGCCTGCAGCGGATCCAGGGGTGGCTCCTACGAGCAGTACTTC. Translating gives CACSGSRGGSYEQYF.

As concerns this clonotype: Relative to the germline gene, one junction end is altered; a read error may explain this. The chain joins TRBV6-4 to TRBJ2-7; 12 nucleotides match TRBD2. The CDR3 is 12 amino acids. The germline gives CDR1 MRHNA, CDR2 SNTAGT. CDR3 in amino acids: CASSETSGRRNF. The CDR3 bases are TGTGCCAGCAGTGAGACTAGCGGGAGAAGGAACTTC.

There are a few counts of this clonotype. The chain joins TRBV24-1 to TRBJ2-3; D possibly matches TRBD1 or TRBD2 (5 bases each). Germline CDR1 and CDR2: KGHDR and SFDVKD. V lost 4 bases to trimming and J lost 0 bases, with 10 bases between them. The CDR3 runs to 15 residues. The DNA of the CDR3 is TGTGCCACCAGTGACAGCGGACACAGCACAGATACGCAGTATTTT. Residues: CATSDSGHSTDTQYF.